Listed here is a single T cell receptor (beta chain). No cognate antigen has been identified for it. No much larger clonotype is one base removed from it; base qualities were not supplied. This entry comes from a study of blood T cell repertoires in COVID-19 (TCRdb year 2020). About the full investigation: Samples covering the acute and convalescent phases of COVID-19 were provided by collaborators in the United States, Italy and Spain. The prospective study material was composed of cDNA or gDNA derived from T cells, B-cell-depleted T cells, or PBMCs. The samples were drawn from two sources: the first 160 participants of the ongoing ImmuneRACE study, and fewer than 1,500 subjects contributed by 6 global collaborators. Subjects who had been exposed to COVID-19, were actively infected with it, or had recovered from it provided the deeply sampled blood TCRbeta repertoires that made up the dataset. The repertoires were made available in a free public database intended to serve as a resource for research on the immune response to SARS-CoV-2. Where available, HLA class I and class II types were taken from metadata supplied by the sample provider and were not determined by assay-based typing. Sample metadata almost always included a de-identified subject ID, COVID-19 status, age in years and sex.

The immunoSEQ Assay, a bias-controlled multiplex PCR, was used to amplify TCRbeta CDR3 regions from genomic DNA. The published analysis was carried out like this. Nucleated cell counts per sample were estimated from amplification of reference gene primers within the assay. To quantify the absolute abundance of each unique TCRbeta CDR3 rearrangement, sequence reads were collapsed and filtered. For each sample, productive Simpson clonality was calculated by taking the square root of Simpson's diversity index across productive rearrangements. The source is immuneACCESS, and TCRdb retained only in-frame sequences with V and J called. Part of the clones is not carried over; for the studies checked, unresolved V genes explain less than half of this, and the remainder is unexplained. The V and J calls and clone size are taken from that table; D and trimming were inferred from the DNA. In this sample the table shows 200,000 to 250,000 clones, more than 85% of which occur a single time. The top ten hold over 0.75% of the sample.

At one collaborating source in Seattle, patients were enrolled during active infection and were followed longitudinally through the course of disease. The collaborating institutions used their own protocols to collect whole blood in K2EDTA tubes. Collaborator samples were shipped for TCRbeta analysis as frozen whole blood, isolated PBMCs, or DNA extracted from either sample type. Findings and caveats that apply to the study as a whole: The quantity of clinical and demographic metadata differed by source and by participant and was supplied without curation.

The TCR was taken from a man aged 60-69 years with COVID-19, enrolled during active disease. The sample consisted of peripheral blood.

CDR3 sequence: CASNEEGVTDTQYF. At the DNA level, the sequence is TGTGCCAGCAACGAAGAGGGGGTCACAGATACGCAGTATTTT. The chain couples TRBV18 to TRBJ2-3; D gene: possibly TRBD1, on 6 matching bases. The germline V gene specifies KGHSH as CDR1 and LQKENI as CDR2. Taken from cysteine to phenylalanine, the CDR3 has 14 residues. Just CDR3 DNA is preserved here, 42 bases in frame from base 1. V drops 8 bases and J drops 2 bases, leaving 14 bases in between.